This TCR beta chain originates from a study of T cells expressing NK-cell markers. Background on the study: Sorted CD3+CD56+NKG2C+, CD3+CD56+NKG2C- and CD3+CD56-NKG2C+ T-cell subsets were beta-chain profiled.

Per the germline V gene, CDR1 is MNHEY and CDR2 is SVGEGT. The CDR3 has 15 residues. General study findings and limits: The same clonotypes also predominated in the CD3+CD56-NKG2C+ fraction of a few donors.

As the method of synthesis, 5'RACE template switching with UMIs yielded TCR beta cDNA. For each CDR3 protein, TCRdb gives one entry from its re-call of the 5' RACE reads, without DNA. Recorded here are about 460,000 distinct CDR3 sequences; the top ten clones represent 1.4%. Comment on this clonotype: Its specificity is not known.

The chain uses TRBV6-2 or TRBV6-3 and TRBJ2-1; TCRdb gives TRBD1 as the D gene, but with no DNA this cannot be confirmed. The sequence was collected from a woman between 50 and 59 years old in good health. Input material: blood T cells: a sorted CD56 or NKG2C T cell subset, CD4+ or CD8+ T cells, or bulk PBMC T cells (not recorded which). The CDR3 loop is CASSYLGQDNNEQFF.